This TCR beta chain was sequenced during a study of cytomegalovirus exposure and HLA in healthy donors. The study, taken as a whole, reports: TCR beta V segments were, for the most part, productive about 87% or about 30% of the time in an earlier analysis.

Only a few counts were recorded for this clone. Its target is not known. The CDR3 extends over 10 amino acids. Trimming removed 8 bases at V and 13 bases at J, with 9 bases between. Germline CDR1 reads LNHDA; CDR2 reads SQIVND (reference sequence). The PCR employed 60 Vbeta primers together with 13 Jbeta primers. Assay: immunoSEQ multiplex PCR; the TCRdb copy retains only in-frame clones and omits some. In the table there are 150,000 or so clones, less than 75% of which are singletons. Sequenced input: PBMCs. The sequence derives from a girl aged 10 to 17 in good health and CMV-seronegative. The chain combines TRBV19 with TRBJ1-6; maybe TRBD1 (5 bases). This CDR3 is CASGGGPLHF. In DNA form, the CDR3 reads TGTGCCAGTGGGGGGGGGCCCCTCCACTTT.